These 11 T cell receptor beta chains share one sample of origin, sequenced in a study of cytomegalovirus exposure and HLA in healthy donors. The PCR employed 60 Vbeta primers together with 13 Jbeta primers. The assay was immunoSEQ multiplex PCR, and TCRdb's table has in-frame clones only and misses some. Of some 120,000 clones listed, roughly 85% were seen once; the top ten hold about 20%. The sequencing sample was made of PBMCs. The receptors shown here come from a man aged 18-30 years in good health and CMV-seropositive.

This chain connects TRBV28 to TRBJ1-2; TRBD1 matches at 8 bases. V shed 5 bases, J shed 6 bases, and the junction held 8 bases outside the gene matches. This CDR3 spans 14 amino acids. Per germline, CDR1 MDHEN and CDR2 SYDVKM. This chain's CDR3 is CASSDRGGGDGYTF. CDR3 in DNA: TGTGCCAGCAGTGACAGGGGCGGTGGGGATGGCTACACCTTC.

This clone showed up just once. The chain joins TRBV30 to TRBJ2-7; no reliable D call. Trimming stripped 3 bases from V and 7 bases from J, with 13 bases between. The CDR3 is made up of 12 amino acids. Germline assignment: CDR1 GTSNPN and CDR2 SVGIG (reference sequence). The DNA of the CDR3 is TGTGCCTGGAGCCTGACCGAGGTGGAGCAGTACTTC. Translation gives CAWSLTEVEQYF.

The chain joins TRBV9 to TRBJ2-7; 7 bases line up with TRBD1. The CDR3 is 14 residues long. V trimming: 2 bases; J trimming: 2 bases; junction bases outside the gene matches: 4. The germline CDR1 and CDR2 sequences are SGDLS and YYNGEE. Here the CDR3 DNA reads TGTGCCAGCAGCGTTGGGACAGCTACCTACGAGCAGTACTTC. As protein: CASSVGTATYEQYF.

This clone appeared once. V usage is TRBV5-4 and J usage is TRBJ2-7; possible D gene TRBD2, 7 bases. Germline CDR1 and CDR2: SGHNT and YYREEE (reference sequence). The V end was cut by 0 bases, the J end by 5 bases, with 12 bases between. The CDR3 spans 14 residues. The CDR3 region has the DNA TGTGCCAGCAGCTTGGGAGGGGGGGCGAACGAGCAGTACTTC. It translates to CASSLGGGANEQYF.

The chain couples TRBV10-3 to TRBJ1-1; D perhaps matches TRBD1 (6 bases). This CDR3 region has 14 residues. The germline V gene encodes CDR1 ENHRY and CDR2 SYGVKD. V gave up 6 bases and J gave up 3 bases, with 14 bases separating them. The CDR3 bases are TGTGCCATCAGCCTACAGGGATCGGACACTGAAGCTTTCTTT. Residues: CAISLQGSDTEAFF.

The V call is TRBV19, the J call TRBJ1-2, with a possible D match to TRBD1 (6 bases). V was shortened by 10 bases and J by 6 bases, with 21 bases between the two germline ends. The CDR3 covers 14 residues. Germline CDR1 is LNHDA and CDR2 is SQIVND (reference sequence). The CDR3 protein is CATKAGTTGDGYTF. CDR3 DNA: TGTGCCACCAAAGCCGGGACAACTGGAGATGGCTACACCTTC.

The gene calls are TRBV4-1 and TRBJ1-2; TRBD1 matches at 10 bases. Per the germline V gene, CDR1 is MGHRA and CDR2 is YSYEKL. The length of the CDR3 is 14 residues. V gave up 1 base and J gave up 6 bases; unmatched junction bases: 2. The CDR3 protein is CASSQGQGADGYTF. DNA of the CDR3: TGCGCCAGCAGCCAAGGACAGGGGGCGGATGGCTACACCTTC.

The chain has TRBV30 and TRBJ1-4; TRBD1 matches at 7 bases. J gave up 1 base and V 5 bases, and 10 bases lay outside the gene matches. This CDR3 has 16 residues. CDR1 and CDR2 from the germline V gene are GTSNPN and SVGIG (reference sequence). Here the CDR3 reads CAWVGTAAGTNEKLFF. The CDR3, as DNA: TGTGCCTGGGTGGGGACAGCCGCCGGAACTAATGAAAAACTGTTTTTT. The variable domain in full, with the rest retrieved from reference TRBV30 and TRBJ1-4, is SQTIHQWPATLVQPVGSPLSLECTVEGTSNPNLYWYRQAAGRGLQLLFYSVGIGQISSEVPQNLSASRPQDRQFILSSKKLLLSDSGFYLCAWVGTAAGTNEKLFFGSGTQLSVL.

The chain carries TRBV13 and TRBJ2-1; the D gene is possibly TRBD2 (6 bases). Looked up from germline, CDR1 is PRHDT and CDR2 is FYEKMQ (reference sequence). This CDR3 spans 17 amino acids. Trimming cost V 4 bases and J 0 bases, with 16 bases left between them. The CDR3 here is CASSSARGTPSYNEQFF. The CDR3 DNA is TGTGCCAGCAGCTCAGCCCGGGGGACTCCCTCCTACAATGAGCAGTTCTTC.

V is TRBV2 and J is TRBJ1-1; the match to TRBD1 covers 7 bases. Germline CDR1 is SNHLY and CDR2 is FYNNEI. The CDR3 has 12 residues. J lost 2 bases, V lost 10 bases, and 4 bases had no gene match. CDR3 nucleotide sequence: TGTGCCACCCGGACAGGAAACACTGAAGCTTTCTTT. Encoded protein: CATRTGNTEAFF.

The genes are TRBV30 and TRBJ1-1; D remains unclear. CDR3 length: 12 residues. With 2 bases removed from V and 3 bases from J, the gap between germline ends came to 7 bases. Germline CDR1 reads GTSNPN; CDR2 reads SVGIG (reference sequence). The CDR3 loop is CAWSRGDTEAFF. Here the CDR3 DNA reads TGTGCCTGGAGTCGGGGAGACACTGAAGCTTTCTTT.